The 25 T cell receptor beta chains reported below all come from one sample, sequenced in a study of T-cell reconstitution after alpha-beta-depleted transplantation in children. The authors prepared the TCRbeta library with unique molecular identifiers. MiXCR, applied by TCRdb to the PCR reads, yields one record per CDR3 protein. There are a few hundred thousand distinct CDR3 sequences in the sample; more than 20% occur only once, and 35% to 40% lies in the top ten. This specimen consisted of PBMCs, obtained before TCRalphabeta/CD19-depleted stem cell transplant. These receptors were obtained from a boy less than two years old with Wiskott-Aldrich syndrome, due to receive a stem cell transplant.

J is TRBJ2-7 and V is TRBV3-1; a possible D gene is TRBD2 (6 bases). Germline CDR1 reads LGHDT; CDR2 reads YNNKEL (reference sequence). CDR3 length equals 11 residues. Trimming pared 6 bases from V and 7 bases from J, leaving 10 bases between. CDR3 coding DNA: TGTGCCAGCAGGGCCCGGGGGGAGCAGTACTTC. Translation gives CASRARGEQYF.

The chain combines TRBV29-1 with TRBJ2-1; 9 bases map to TRBD1. CDR1 SQVTM and CDR2 ANQGSEA come from the germline V gene. With V trimmed by 4 bases and J by 8 bases, 9 bases remained unmatched. The CDR3 extends over 14 amino acids. The CDR3 DNA follows: TGCAGCGTTGTACCAGACCGGACAGGGGATGAGCAGTTCTTC. Amino acids: CSVVPDRTGDEQFF.

This clonotype was seen more than once but under ten times. The chain has TRBV6-1 and TRBJ1-5; no clear D gene. V was cut by 3 bases and J by 7 bases, with 13 bases left in between. The CDR3 contains 14 residues. Germline CDR1 MNHNS, CDR2 SASEGT. The CDR3 sequence is CASSDGQTGQPQHF. The DNA for the CDR3 is TGTGCCAGCAGTGACGGCCAGACGGGGCAGCCCCAGCATTTT.

The chain recombines TRBV5-1 with TRBJ1-1; tentatively, D is TRBD1 (6 bases). The CDR3 is 14 residues long. Trimming stripped 0 bases from V and 5 bases from J, with 11 bases between. Germline V gives CDR1 SGHRS, CDR2 YFSETQ. The CDR3: CASSLEGGSTEAFF. CDR3 sequence (DNA): TGCGCCAGCAGCTTGGAGGGGGGAAGTACTGAAGCTTTCTTT.

The chain employs TRBV12-3 or TRBV12-4 and TRBJ1-6; D might be TRBD1 (6 bases). V was pared by 5 bases and J by 11 bases, with 7 bases between. This CDR3 contains 11 residues. The CDR3 sequence is CASSTGPPLHF. The CDR3 bases are TGTGCCAGCAGTACAGGGCCACCCCTCCACTTT.

J is TRBJ1-3 and V is TRBV5-5, with 7 bases aligning to TRBD1. V lost 4 bases to trimming and J lost 5 bases; unmatched junction nucleotides: 3. This CDR3 contains 13 residues. Per germline, CDR1 SGHKS and CDR2 YYEKEE (reference sequence). The CDR3 loop is CASSRTGRNTIYF. The CDR3 DNA reads as TGTGCCAGCAGCCGGACAGGCAGAAACACCATATATTTT.

This clonotype showed up just a few times. The V call is TRBV29-1, the J call TRBJ2-1, with D possibly TRBD1 on 5 matching bases. The CDR3 has 17 amino acids. Trimming removed 5 bases at V and 0 bases at J, with 20 bases between. Germline V CDR1 and CDR2: SQVTM, ANQGSEA. The CDR3 is CSVRTRRLPRSYNEQFF. The CDR3 DNA follows: TGCAGCGTTCGGACAAGGCGTCTTCCCCGCTCCTACAATGAGCAGTTCTTC.

The rearrangement joins TRBV5-4 to TRBJ2-1; TRBD2 matches 7 bases. Trimming at V came to 2 bases and at J to 5 bases, leaving 7 bases not matched to a gene. CDR3 size: 15 residues. Per germline, CDR1 SGHNT and CDR2 YYREEE (reference sequence). CDR3 sequence (DNA): TGTGCCAGCAGCTTTTTCCAGCGGGGTCACAATGAGCAGTTCTTC. Encoded protein: CASSFFQRGHNEQFF.

This chain connects TRBV7-6 to TRBJ2-1; 12 bases match TRBD2. V gave up 7 bases and J gave up 9 bases; unmatched junction bases: 4. Germline V lookup: CDR1 SGHVS, CDR2 FNYEAQ. The length of the CDR3 is 13 residues. The CDR3 is CASTTSGSSEQFF. The CDR3 DNA reads TGTGCCAGCACGACTAGCGGGAGTAGTGAGCAGTTCTTC.

This chain links TRBV5-1 with TRBJ2-2; the match to TRBD2 covers 14 bases. With V trimmed by 4 bases and J by 6 bases, 11 bases remained unmatched. The CDR3 has 18 amino acids. Looked up from germline, CDR1 is SGHRS and CDR2 is YFSETQ. For the CDR3, the DNA is TGCGCCAGCAGCCCTGAGGGACTAGCGGGAGTCGGCGCCGGGGAGCTGTTTTTT. It is translated as CASSPEGLAGVGAGELFF.

This clonotype was observed a handful of times. The chain links TRBV4-2 to TRBJ2-4; 9 nucleotides align to TRBD2. The CDR3 has 17 residues. With V trimmed by 0 bases and J by 4 bases, 7 bases remained unmatched. Per the germline V gene, CDR1 is LGHNA and CDR2 is YNFKEQ. The CDR3 spells CASSQEPSGALKNIQYF. Written as DNA, the CDR3 is TGTGCCAGCAGCCAAGAGCCTAGCGGGGCCTTAAAAAACATTCAGTACTTC.

This chain joins TRBV2 and TRBJ2-1, with 13 bases fitting TRBD2. J was trimmed by 7 bases and V by 10 bases; bases with no gene match: 22. This CDR3 is 19 amino acids long. The germline V gene encodes CDR1 SNHLY and CDR2 FYNNEI. Here the CDR3 reads CATQTGISTSGRARNEQFF. CDR3 bases: TGTGCCACGCAAACAGGGATCTCTACTAGCGGGAGGGCCAGGAATGAGCAGTTCTTC.

The rearrangement joins TRBV6-5 to TRBJ2-1; 10 bases agree with TRBD2. V was pared by 4 bases and J by 5 bases, with 5 bases of the junction left unmatched. CDR3 length: 15 amino acids. In germline, CDR1 is MNHEY, CDR2 SVGAGI. As DNA, the CDR3 is TGTGCCAGCAGTTCCCCTAGCGGGAGAGACAATGAGCAGTTCTTC. Its protein is CASSSPSGRDNEQFF.

The chain combines TRBV2 with TRBJ2-1; D not certain. The CDR3 runs 15 residues. Germline V gene sequence: CDR1 SNHLY, CDR2 FYNNEI. V lost 1 base, J lost 0 bases, and 7 bases lay in between. The CDR3 protein is CASSEDQSSYNEQFF. Here the CDR3 DNA reads TGTGCCAGCAGTGAAGACCAGAGCTCCTACAATGAGCAGTTCTTC.

J is TRBJ2-4 and V is TRBV20-1; 9 bases align to TRBD2. The ends lost 1 base at V and 1 base at J; junction bases unmatched: 5. Looked up from germline, CDR1 is DFQATT and CDR2 is SNEGSKA (reference sequence). The CDR3 is 16 amino acids. The CDR3 spells CSARVGTSSAKNIQYF. CDR3 coding DNA: TGCAGTGCTAGAGTGGGGACTAGCTCGGCCAAAAACATTCAGTACTTC.

The V gene is TRBV6-1, the J gene TRBJ2-1, with 8 bases lining up with TRBD2. V was pared by 6 bases and J by 8 bases, with 12 bases of the junction left unmatched. The germline gives CDR1 MNHNS, CDR2 SASEGT. There are 15 residues in the CDR3. The CDR3 coding sequence is TGTGCCAGCAGGGTCGCTAGCGGGCAGTTATATGAGCAGTTCTTC. It codes for CASRVASGQLYEQFF.

In this sample, this clonotype turned up a few times. The chain recombines TRBV19 with TRBJ2-7; 9 positions agree with TRBD1. V was pared by 6 bases and J by 5 bases, with 8 bases of the junction left unmatched. Germline V gene sequence: CDR1 LNHDA, CDR2 SQIVND (reference sequence). The CDR3 covers 14 residues. This chain's CDR3 is CASSTGQGVHEQYF. CDR3 DNA sequence: TGTGCCAGTAGCACGGGACAGGGTGTGCACGAGCAGTACTTC.

The chain is built from TRBV28 and TRBJ2-7; TRBD2 agrees at 14 bases. Trimming cost V 10 bases and J 3 bases; bases outside gene matches: 5. The CDR3 has 14 residues. The germline V gene has CDR1 MDHEN and CDR2 SYDVKM. In DNA form, the CDR3 reads TGTGCCACCACGGGACTAGCGGGAGTCTACGAGCAGTACTTC. It yields the protein CATTGLAGVYEQYF.

This clonotype was counted once. The chain recombines TRBV5-1 with TRBJ2-7; D could derive from TRBD1 or TRBD2 (5 bases each). The CDR3 is 15 residues long. Trimming left V 4 bases short and J 2 bases short, with 16 bases between. Germline V gene data show CDR1 as SGHRS and CDR2 as YFSETQ. This CDR3 reads CASSGAGVETYEQYF. As DNA, the CDR3 is TGCGCCAGCAGCGGGGCCGGGGTCGAAACCTACGAGCAGTACTTC.

The V gene is TRBV5-1, the J gene TRBJ2-1; a possible D gene is TRBD2 (5 bases). The V and J ends lost 4 bases and 5 bases respectively, with 16 bases between them. CDR3 length: 15 residues. The germline gives CDR1 SGHRS, CDR2 YFSETQ. Here the CDR3 DNA reads TGCGCCAGCAGCCGTCGGGGTATTGCGGACAATGAGCAGTTCTTC. This sequence encodes CASSRRGIADNEQFF.

This clonotype showed up just a few times. This chain uses TRBV28 with TRBJ2-7; D gene ambiguous. Germline V gene lookup returns CDR1 MDHEN and CDR2 SYDVKM. V lost 7 bases to trimming and J lost 2 bases, with 6 bases between them. The CDR3 extends over 11 amino acids. The CDR3, as DNA: TGTGCCAGCACCAGTGCCTACGAGCAGTACTTC. Protein sequence: CASTSAYEQYF.

This chain connects TRBV6-5 to TRBJ2-7, with TRBD1 identical over 9 bases. V was pared by 7 bases and J by 4 bases, with 8 bases of the junction left unmatched. CDR3 size: 14 residues. Germline V gives CDR1 MNHEY, CDR2 SVGAGI. CDR3 region: CASTRTGAGYEQYF. CDR3 in DNA: TGTGCCAGCACCCGGACAGGGGCGGGGTACGAGCAGTACTTC.

The chain employs TRBV27 and TRBJ2-4; no definite D call. There are 15 residues in the CDR3. Germline lookup yields CDR1 MNHEY and CDR2 SMNVEV (reference sequence). Trimming took 1 base from V and 0 from J, leaving 7 bases between them. CDR3 region: CASSLWRGAKNIQYF. Written as DNA, the CDR3 is TGTGCCAGCAGTTTATGGCGCGGAGCCAAAAACATTCAGTACTTC.

Many counts were recorded for this clonotype. This sequence joins TRBV3-1 and TRBJ2-1; 7 bases agree with TRBD2. Per germline, CDR1 LGHDT and CDR2 YNNKEL (reference sequence). J gave up 12 bases and V 4 bases, and 3 bases lay outside the gene matches. The length of the CDR3 is 11 residues. The CDR3 DNA sequence: TGTGCCAGCAGCCGGGGCGGGGGGCAGTTCTTC. Translation: CASSRGGGQFF.

The rearrangement uses TRBV5-1 and TRBJ1-2; 7 bases line up with TRBD1. In germline, CDR1 is SGHRS, CDR2 YFSETQ. This CDR3 has 17 amino acids. J gave up 3 bases and V 0 bases, and 11 bases lay outside the gene matches. CDR3 in amino acids: CASSLALKGAGDYGYTF. In DNA form, the CDR3 reads TGCGCCAGCAGCTTGGCCTTGAAGGGGGCGGGTGACTATGGCTACACCTTC.